Following are 21 T cell receptor beta chains from one sample sequenced in a study of cytomegalovirus exposure and HLA in healthy donors. Researchers ran the PCR with 60 Vbeta and 13 Jbeta primers. The method was immunoSEQ multiplex PCR; TCRdb's version includes in-frame clones alone and lacks a portion of them. Among approximately 190,000 clones listed, roughly 87% were seen once. The source material was PBMCs. Every receptor here comes from a boy between 2 and 10 years old in good health and CMV-seronegative.

The CDR3 DNA reads as TGTGCCAGCACGGGACAGCCTAAATACGAGCAGTACTTC. The encoded protein is CASTGQPKYEQYF. V and J are TRBV28 and TRBJ2-7; 7 bases match TRBD1. The CDR3 loop spans 13 amino acids. The junction had 7 bases not matched to a gene; V was cut back by 7 bases and J by 4 bases. Germline loops: CDR1 MDHEN, CDR2 SYDVKM.

CDR3 region: CASRPTGTGNSYEQYF. The CDR3 DNA sequence: TGTGCCAGCAGGCCCACCGGGACAGGGAACTCCTACGAGCAGTACTTC. This rearrangement joins TRBV25-1 to TRBJ2-7; 9 nucleotides match TRBD1. The J segment lost 0 bases and the V segment lost 6 bases, leaving 9 bases of the junction unmatched. Germline values: CDR1 MGHDK, CDR2 SYGVNS. The CDR3 has 16 residues.

A single count supports this clone. The V call is TRBV7-8, the J call TRBJ1-5; 8 bases match TRBD1. V lost 5 bases to trimming and J lost 3 bases; unmatched junction nucleotides: 12. There are 17 residues in the CDR3. Germline assignment: CDR1 SGHVS and CDR2 FQNEAQ. CDR3 protein: CASSVLNPGQANQPQHF. DNA of the CDR3: TGTGCCAGCAGCGTACTAAACCCGGGACAGGCCAATCAGCCCCAGCATTTT. Combining the CDR3 with reference TRBV7-8 and TRBJ1-5 gives the whole variable domain GAGVSQSPRYKVAKRGQDVALRCDPISGHVSLFWYQQALGQGPEFLTYFQNEAQLDKSGLPSDRFFAERPEGSVSTLKIQRTQQEDSAVYLCASSVLNPGQANQPQHFGDGTRLSIL.

This chain joins TRBV11-1 and TRBJ2-1; D might be TRBD2 (5 bases). The CDR3 sequence is 14 residues long. V was shortened by 8 bases and J by 7 bases, with 18 bases between the two germline ends. The germline CDR1 and CDR2 sequences are SGHAT and FQDESV (reference sequence). The CDR3 loop reads CASETRSDGNEQFF. The CDR3 DNA follows: TGTGCCAGCGAAACTAGGTCCGACGGGAATGAGCAGTTCTTC. Variable domain in full (rest from reference TRBV11-1 and TRBJ2-1): EAEVAQSPRYKITEKSQAVAFWCDPISGHATLYWYRQILGQGPELLVQFQDESVVDDSQLPKDRFSAERLKGVDSTLKIQPAELGDSAMYLCASETRSDGNEQFFGPGTRLTVL.

The chain links TRBV19 to TRBJ1-2, with TRBD1 as a possible D gene (5 bases). CDR1 and CDR2 (germline): LNHDA, SQIVND (reference sequence). This CDR3 contains 10 residues. The V end was cut by 9 bases, the J end by 3 bases, with 5 bases between. The CDR3: CASRDYGYTF. The CDR3 DNA reads as TGTGCCAGCAGGGACTATGGCTACACCTTC.

This chain links TRBV30 with TRBJ1-1; D not resolved. Per the germline V gene, CDR1 is GTSNPN and CDR2 is SVGIG (reference sequence). The CDR3 sequence is 13 residues long. Trimming removed 4 bases from V and 3 bases from J, with 12 bases in between. CDR3 nucleotide sequence: TGTGCCTGGAAAATCAGTATGGACACTGAAGCTTTCTTT. Residues: CAWKISMDTEAFF.

This sequence joins TRBV5-4 and TRBJ2-2; 9 bases line up with TRBD2. This CDR3 region has 16 residues. Trimming cost V 0 bases and J 2 bases; bases outside gene matches: 2. Germline lookup yields CDR1 SGHNT and CDR2 YYREEE (reference sequence). DNA for the CDR3: TGTGCCAGCAGCTTGGGACTAGCGGATAACACCGGGGAGCTGTTTTTT. It yields the protein CASSLGLADNTGELFF.

The J gene is TRBJ2-2, the V gene TRBV7-6, with 10 nucleotides matching TRBD2. CDR3 length: 17 amino acids. Unmatched junction bases numbered 6, after V lost 3 bases and J lost 2 bases. CDR1 and CDR2 from the germline V gene are SGHVS and FNYEAQ. The CDR3 sequence is CASSLLLAGDNTGELFF. In DNA, the CDR3 is TGTGCCAGCAGCTTGCTTCTAGCGGGGGATAACACCGGGGAGCTGTTTTTT.

This chain links TRBV27 with TRBJ1-3, with D maybe TRBD1 (6 bases). CDR3 length: 18 residues. Trimming cost V 0 bases and J 4 bases, with 19 bases left between them. Looked up from germline, CDR1 is MNHEY and CDR2 is SMNVEV (reference sequence). The CDR3, as DNA: TGTGCCAGCAGTTTATCGGTCCCCCGTCGGGACACCGGAAACACCATATATTTT. Translated, it gives CASSLSVPRRDTGNTIYF.

This chain links TRBV7-9 with TRBJ1-1; unclear D gene. Trimming took off 1 base at V and 6 bases at J, with 12 bases between the two ends. Germline CDR1 and CDR2: SEHNR and FQNEAQ (reference sequence). The CDR3 is made up of 14 amino acids. CDR3 sequence reads: CASSLDTGLPEAFF. The CDR3 DNA reads as TGTGCCAGCAGCTTAGACACGGGATTGCCTGAAGCTTTCTTT.

The chain has TRBV5-5 and TRBJ1-3, with 7 bases lining up with TRBD1. The J segment lost 2 bases and the V segment lost 3 bases, leaving 5 bases of the junction unmatched. The length of the CDR3 is 15 residues. Germline CDR1 reads SGHKS; CDR2 reads YYEKEE (reference sequence). CDR3 loop: CASSSDRTPGNTIYF. The CDR3 DNA reads TGTGCCAGCAGCTCGGACAGGACGCCTGGAAACACCATATATTTT.

J is TRBJ2-7 and V is TRBV29-1; weak D call: TRBD1 (6 bases). The CDR3 consists of 12 residues. The V gene lost 6 bases and the J gene lost 5 bases, with 14 bases spanning the gap. Germline-derived CDR1 and CDR2 are SQVTM and ANQGSEA. CDR3 sequence: CSVEQGTHEQYF. The CDR3 coding sequence is TGCAGCGTCGAACAGGGAACCCACGAGCAGTACTTC.

This clone was seen only once. The chain uses TRBV27 and TRBJ1-1; D uncertain. Trimming shortened V by 2 bases and J by 1 base, and 17 bases separated the two germline ends. CDR3 length: 17 residues. CDR1 and CDR2 (germline): MNHEY, SMNVEV (reference sequence). CDR3 protein: CASSLRYRQKENTEAFF. As DNA, the CDR3 is TGTGCCAGCAGTTTAAGGTATAGACAAAAAGAGAACACTGAAGCTTTCTTT.

This clone has a handful of counts. The rearrangement joins TRBV19 to TRBJ1-2, with 8 nucleotides matching TRBD1. V was clipped by 8 bases and J by 9 bases; unmatched bases: 5. The CDR3 runs 11 residues. Germline values: CDR1 LNHDA, CDR2 SQIVND (reference sequence). The CDR3, as DNA: TGTGCCAGTGGCACAGGGGGAAGCTACACCTTC. Translating gives CASGTGGSYTF.

CDR3 sequence: CASSQTGQGLNTEAFF. CDR3 coding DNA: TGTGCCAGCTCACAAACCGGACAGGGTTTGAACACTGAAGCTTTCTTT. This sequence joins TRBV18 and TRBJ1-1; 8 bases map to TRBD1. V dropped 4 bases and J dropped 0; count of bases not matched to a gene: 7. The germline V gene has CDR1 KGHSH and CDR2 LQKENI. The CDR3 is 16 residues long.

This clone has only one observation. This chain connects TRBV5-1 to TRBJ2-3; 14 bases match TRBD2. After removal of 4 bases from V and 6 bases from J, the junction contained 7 bases not matched to a gene. Germline lookup yields CDR1 SGHRS and CDR2 YFSETQ. CDR3 size: 16 residues. CDR3 sequence reads: CASSPGLAGGADTQYF. CDR3 bases: TGCGCCAGCAGCCCCGGACTAGCGGGGGGCGCGGATACGCAGTATTTT.

The gene calls are TRBV18 and TRBJ1-5; D call uncertain. Looked up from germline, CDR1 is KGHSH and CDR2 is LQKENI. The CDR3 contains 14 residues. Trimming shortened V by 3 bases and J by 4 bases, and 10 bases separated the two germline ends. CDR3 in amino acids: CASSPRDINQPQHF. In nucleotides, the CDR3 is TGTGCCAGCTCACCCAGAGACATAAATCAGCCCCAGCATTTT.

The chain carries TRBV28 and TRBJ2-7, with D perhaps TRBD1 (6 bases). The CDR3 is 11 amino acids. Germline CDR1 reads MDHEN; CDR2 reads SYDVKM. Trimming stripped 5 bases from V and 8 bases from J, with 10 bases between. CDR3 coding DNA: TGTGCCAGCAGTCGGGACAATCAGCAGTACTTC. It codes for CASSRDNQQYF.

The CDR3 region has the DNA TGTGCCAGCAGCACCCGACCGACTTATAATTCACCCCTCCACTTT. This codes for CASSTRPTYNSPLHF. J is TRBJ1-6 and V is TRBV11-2; no clear D. Germline CDR1 and CDR2: SGHAT and FQNNGV. V dropped 5 bases and J dropped 4 bases, with 12 bases sitting between them. This CDR3 contains 15 residues.

CDR3 sequence: CASSPGSRVGNEQFF. CDR3 sequence (DNA): TGTGCCAGCAGCCCCGGCTCACGGGTTGGGAATGAGCAGTTCTTC. The rearrangement links TRBV5-6 to TRBJ2-1, with no clear D. The CDR3 contains 15 residues. Germline loops: CDR1 SGHDT, CDR2 YYEEEE. V was cut by 4 bases and J by 7 bases, with 18 bases left in between.

The CDR3 coding sequence is TGTGCCAGCTTATCGACAGGTCACTATGGCTACACCTTC. Amino acid sequence: CASLSTGHYGYTF. The rearrangement uses TRBV6-1 and TRBJ1-2, with D possibly being TRBD1 (6 bases). Germline V lookup: CDR1 MNHNS, CDR2 SASEGT. V was trimmed by 8 bases and J by 3 bases, leaving 13 bases between them. The CDR3 has 13 residues.